Sequencing of this T cell receptor beta chain was carried out in a study of blood T cell repertoires in COVID-19 (dated by TCRdb to 2018 to 2021). Turning to the overall study: The collaborator samples originated in the United States, Italy and Spain and spanned the acute and convalescent phases of COVID-19. Samples were obtained from the ongoing ImmuneRACE study (first 160 participants) and from 1,254 subjects provided by 6 global collaborators. A freely available public database, intended as a resource for researchers studying the immune response to SARS-CoV-2, is where the repertoires were released. Deeply sampled blood TCRbeta repertoires from subjects exposed to, actively infected with, or recovered from COVID-19 were included in the dataset. The sample metadata nearly always contained a de-identified subject ID, COVID-19 status, age in years and sex. The prospective study material was composed of cDNA or gDNA derived from T cells, B-cell-depleted T cells, or PBMCs. HLA class I and class II types, where available, came from metadata supplied by the sample provider rather than from assay-based typing. What the research found in general, with its limitations: Clinical and demographic metadata were provided uncurated, with the amount varying by source and participant.

Points on this clone: Its antigen target is currently unknown. There are no base qualities to consult, and no much larger clone falls within one base.

The collaborating institutions used their own protocols to collect whole blood in K2EDTA tubes. Collaborator samples were shipped for TCRbeta analysis as frozen whole blood, isolated PBMCs, or DNA extracted from either sample type. TCRbeta CDR3 regions were amplified from genomic DNA by means of the immunoSEQ Assay, a bias-controlled multiplex PCR. In the source study's methods: Nucleated cell counts per sample were estimated from amplification of reference gene primers within the assay. To quantify the absolute abundance of each unique TCRbeta CDR3 rearrangement, sequence reads were collapsed and filtered. Productive Simpson clonality was computed per sample as the square root of Simpson's diversity index over productive rearrangements. Imported from immuneACCESS, the table was reduced by TCRdb to in-frame sequences with V and J called. These copies leave out some clones; in studies compared against another copy, an unresolved V gene accounts for under half, and the cause of the remainder is not known. The DNA gave D and trimming, while V, J and clone size come from that table. In this sample the table shows approximately 180,000 clones, roughly 88% of which occur a single time. The top ten clonotypes cover 9.5% to 13% of the sample.

V lost 8 bases and J lost 3 bases; the stretch between them is 18 bases long. The germline V gene (reference sequence) gives CDR1 as LGHDT and CDR2 as YNNKEL. Including the terminal cysteine and phenylalanine, the CDR3 comprises 15 residues. The only DNA kept is the CDR3, 45 bases in frame from the first base. Sequencing used peripheral blood. The V gene is TRBV3-1 (or the pseudogene TRBV3-2) and the J gene is TRBJ2-3, and possibly TRBD1, on 6 matching bases. The TCR originated in a human donor with active or convalescent COVID-19. The donor label of this sample is uncertain. The CDR3 amino acid sequence is: CASCRGGLSTDTQYF. The nucleotide sequence reads as follows: TGTGCCAGCTGCAGAGGGGGTCTGTCGACAGATACGCAGTATTTT.